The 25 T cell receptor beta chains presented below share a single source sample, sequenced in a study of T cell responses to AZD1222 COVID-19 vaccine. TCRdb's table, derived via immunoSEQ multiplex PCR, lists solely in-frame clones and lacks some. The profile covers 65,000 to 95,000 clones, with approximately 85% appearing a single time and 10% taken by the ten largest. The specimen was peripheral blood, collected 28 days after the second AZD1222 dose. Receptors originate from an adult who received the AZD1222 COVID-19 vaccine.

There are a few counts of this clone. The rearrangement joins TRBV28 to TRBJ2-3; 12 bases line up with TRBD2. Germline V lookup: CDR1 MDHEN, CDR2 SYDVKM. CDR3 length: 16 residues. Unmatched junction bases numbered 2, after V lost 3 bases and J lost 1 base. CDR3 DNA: TGTGCCAGCAGTTTTACTAGCGGGGGGCGCACAGATACGCAGTATTTT. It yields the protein CASSFTSGGRTDTQYF.

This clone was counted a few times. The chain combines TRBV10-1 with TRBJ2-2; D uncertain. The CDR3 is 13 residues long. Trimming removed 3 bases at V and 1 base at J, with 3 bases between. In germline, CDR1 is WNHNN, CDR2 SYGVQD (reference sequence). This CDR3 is CASSDRNTGELFF. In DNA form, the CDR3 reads TGCGCCAGCAGTGACAGGAACACCGGGGAGCTGTTTTTT.

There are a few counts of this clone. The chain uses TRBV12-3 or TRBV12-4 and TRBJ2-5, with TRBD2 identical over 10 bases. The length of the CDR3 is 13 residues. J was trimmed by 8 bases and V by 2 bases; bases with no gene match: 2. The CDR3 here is CASSLKRGGTQYF. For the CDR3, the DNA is TGTGCCAGCAGTTTAAAGCGGGGGGGAACCCAGTACTTC.

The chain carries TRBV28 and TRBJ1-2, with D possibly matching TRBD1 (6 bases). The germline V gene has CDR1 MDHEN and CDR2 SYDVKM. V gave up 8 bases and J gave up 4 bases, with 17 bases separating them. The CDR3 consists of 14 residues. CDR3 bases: TGTGCCAGCCAGACTTTCGGGGGGCTCTATGGCTACACCTTC. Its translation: CASQTFGGLYGYTF.

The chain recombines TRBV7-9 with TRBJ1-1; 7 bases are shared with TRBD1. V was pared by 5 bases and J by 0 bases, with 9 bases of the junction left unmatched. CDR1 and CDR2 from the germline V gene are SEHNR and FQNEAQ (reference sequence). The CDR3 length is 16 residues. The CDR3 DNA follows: TGTGCCAGCAGCCGACGCGGGACAGCCTTGAACACTGAAGCTTTCTTT. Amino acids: CASSRRGTALNTEAFF.

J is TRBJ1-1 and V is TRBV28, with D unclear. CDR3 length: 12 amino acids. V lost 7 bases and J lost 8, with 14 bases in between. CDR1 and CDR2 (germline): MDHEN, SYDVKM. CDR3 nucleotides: TGTGCCAGCAAGAGACCCAAAACGGAAGCTTTCTTT. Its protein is CASKRPKTEAFF.

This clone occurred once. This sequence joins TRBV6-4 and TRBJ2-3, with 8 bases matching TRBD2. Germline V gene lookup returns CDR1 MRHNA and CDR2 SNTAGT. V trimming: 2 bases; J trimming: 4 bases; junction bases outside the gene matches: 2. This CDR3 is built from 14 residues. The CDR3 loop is CASSDGTSSDTQYF. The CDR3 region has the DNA TGTGCCAGCAGTGACGGGACTAGTTCAGATACGCAGTATTTT.

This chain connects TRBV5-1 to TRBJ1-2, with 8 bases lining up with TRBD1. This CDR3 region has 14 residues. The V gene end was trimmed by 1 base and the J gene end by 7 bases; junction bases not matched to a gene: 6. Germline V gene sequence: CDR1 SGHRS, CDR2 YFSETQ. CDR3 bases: TGCGCCAGCAGCTTGACAGGGGGGAACACTGGCTACACCTTC. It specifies CASSLTGGNTGYTF.

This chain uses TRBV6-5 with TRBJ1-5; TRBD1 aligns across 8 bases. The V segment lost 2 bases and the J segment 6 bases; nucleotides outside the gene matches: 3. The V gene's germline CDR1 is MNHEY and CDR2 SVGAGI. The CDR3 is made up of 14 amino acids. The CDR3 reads CASSYRTGSQPQHF. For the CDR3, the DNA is TGTGCCAGCAGTTACCGGACAGGGAGTCAGCCCCAGCATTTT.

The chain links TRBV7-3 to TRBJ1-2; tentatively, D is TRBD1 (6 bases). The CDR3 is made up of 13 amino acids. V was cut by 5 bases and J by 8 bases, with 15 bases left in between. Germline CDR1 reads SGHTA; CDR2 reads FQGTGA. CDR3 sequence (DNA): TGTGCCAGCAGCCAGGGGCCATCGAGAGGCTACACCTTC. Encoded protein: CASSQGPSRGYTF. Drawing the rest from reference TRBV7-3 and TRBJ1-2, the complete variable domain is GAGVSQTPSNKVTEKGKYVELRCDPISGHTALYWYRQSLGQGPEFLIYFQGTGAADDSGLPNDRFFAVRPEGSVSTLKIQRTERGDSAVYLCASSQGPSRGYTFGSGTRLTVV.

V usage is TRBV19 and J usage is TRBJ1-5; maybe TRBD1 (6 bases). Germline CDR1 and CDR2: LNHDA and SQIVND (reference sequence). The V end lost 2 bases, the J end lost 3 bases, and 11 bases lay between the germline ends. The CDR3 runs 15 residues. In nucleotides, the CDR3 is TGTGCCAGTAGTATAACTTCGGGGGCCAATCAGCCCCAGCATTTT. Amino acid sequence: CASSITSGANQPQHF.

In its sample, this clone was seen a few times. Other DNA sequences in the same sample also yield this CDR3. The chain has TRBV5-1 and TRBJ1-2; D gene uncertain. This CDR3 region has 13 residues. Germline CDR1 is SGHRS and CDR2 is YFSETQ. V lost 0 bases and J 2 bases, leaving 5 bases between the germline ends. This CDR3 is CASSLAGNYGYTF. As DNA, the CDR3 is TGCGCCAGCAGCTTGGCCGGGAACTATGGCTACACCTTC.

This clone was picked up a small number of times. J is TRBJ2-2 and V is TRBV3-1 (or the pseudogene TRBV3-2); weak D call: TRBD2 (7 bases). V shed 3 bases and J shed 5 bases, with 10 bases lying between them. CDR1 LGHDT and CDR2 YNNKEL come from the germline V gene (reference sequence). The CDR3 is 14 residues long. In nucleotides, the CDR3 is TGTGCCAGCAGCCAGGGGGGGGCTACCGGGGAGCTGTTTTTT. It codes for CASSQGGATGELFF.

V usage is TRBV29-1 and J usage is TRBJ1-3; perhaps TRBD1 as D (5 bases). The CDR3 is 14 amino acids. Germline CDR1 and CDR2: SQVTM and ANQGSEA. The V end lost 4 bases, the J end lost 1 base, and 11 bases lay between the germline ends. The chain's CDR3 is CSVAEGRSGNTIYF. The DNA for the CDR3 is TGCAGCGTTGCTGAGGGGCGGTCTGGAAACACCATATATTTT.

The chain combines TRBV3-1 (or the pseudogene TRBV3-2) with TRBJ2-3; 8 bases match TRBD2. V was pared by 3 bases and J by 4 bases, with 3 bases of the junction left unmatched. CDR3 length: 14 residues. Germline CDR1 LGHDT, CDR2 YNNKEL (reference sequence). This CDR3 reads CASSQGTSADTQYF. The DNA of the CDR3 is TGTGCCAGCAGCCAGGGGACTAGTGCAGATACGCAGTATTTT.

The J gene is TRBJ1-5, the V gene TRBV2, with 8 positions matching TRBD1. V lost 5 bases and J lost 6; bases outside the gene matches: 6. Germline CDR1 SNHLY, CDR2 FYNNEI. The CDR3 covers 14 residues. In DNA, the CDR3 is TGTGCCAGCAGTAGACAGGGGTCGAGTCAGCCCCAGCATTTT. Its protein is CASSRQGSSQPQHF. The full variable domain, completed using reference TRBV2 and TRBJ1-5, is EPEVTQTPSHQVTQMGQEVILRCVPISNHLYFYWYRQILGQKVEFLVSFYNNEISEKSEIFDDQFSVERPDGSNFTLKIRSTKLEDSAMYFCASSRQGSSQPQHFGDGTRLSIL.

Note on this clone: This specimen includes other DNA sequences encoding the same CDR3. The CDR3 reads CASSLVATNEKLFF. The CDR3 DNA reads TGTGCCAGCAGCTTGGTTGCAACTAATGAAAAACTGTTTTTT. This rearrangement joins TRBV5-6 to TRBJ1-4; D not certain. Trimming removed 0 bases at V and 0 bases at J, with 3 bases between. CDR3 length equals 14 residues. From germline, CDR1 is SGHDT and CDR2 YYEEEE. The variable domain in full, completed from reference TRBV5-6 and TRBJ1-4, reads DAGVTQSPTHLIKTRGQQVTLRCSPKSGHDTVSWYQQALGQGPQFIFQYYEEEERQRGNFPDRFSGHQFPNYSSELNVNALLLGDSALYLCASSLVATNEKLFFGSGTQLSVL.

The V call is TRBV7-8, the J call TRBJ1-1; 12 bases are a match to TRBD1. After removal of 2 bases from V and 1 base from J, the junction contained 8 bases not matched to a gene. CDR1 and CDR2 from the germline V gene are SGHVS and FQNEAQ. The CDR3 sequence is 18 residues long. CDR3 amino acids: CASSLRLGQGAWNTEAFF. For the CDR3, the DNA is TGTGCCAGCAGCTTAAGGTTGGGACAGGGGGCTTGGAACACTGAAGCTTTCTTT.

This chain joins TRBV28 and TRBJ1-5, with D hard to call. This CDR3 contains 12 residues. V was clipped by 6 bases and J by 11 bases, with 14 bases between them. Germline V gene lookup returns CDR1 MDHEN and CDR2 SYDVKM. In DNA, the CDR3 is TGTGCCAGCAGCCCTTCGAGGTGGGCCCAGCATTTT. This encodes CASSPSRWAQHF. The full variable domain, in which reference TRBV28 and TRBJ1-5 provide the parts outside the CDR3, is DVKVTQSSRYLVKRTGEKVFLECVQDMDHENMFWYRQDPGLGLRLIYFSYDVKMKEKGDIPEGYSVSREKKERFSLILESASTNQTSMYLCASSPSRWAQHFGDGTRLSIL.

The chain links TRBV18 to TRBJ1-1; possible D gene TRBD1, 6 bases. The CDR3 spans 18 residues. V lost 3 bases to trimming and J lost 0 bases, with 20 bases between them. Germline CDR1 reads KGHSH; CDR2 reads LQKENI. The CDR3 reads CASSPSGALGIMNTEAFF. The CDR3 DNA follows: TGTGCCAGCTCACCTTCGGGGGCGCTGGGTATCATGAACACTGAAGCTTTCTTT. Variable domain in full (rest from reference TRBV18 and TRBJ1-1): NAGVMQNPRHLVRRRGQEARLRCSPMKGHSHVYWYRQLPEEGLKFMVYLQKENIIDESGMPKERFSAEFPKEGPSILRIQQVVRGDSAAYFCASSPSGALGIMNTEAFFGQGTRLTVV.

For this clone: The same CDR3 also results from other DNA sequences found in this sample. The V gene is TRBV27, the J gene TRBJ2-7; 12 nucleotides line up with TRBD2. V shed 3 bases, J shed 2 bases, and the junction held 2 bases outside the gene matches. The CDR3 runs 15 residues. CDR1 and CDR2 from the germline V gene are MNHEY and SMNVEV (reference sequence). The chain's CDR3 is CASSLLAGGPYEQYF. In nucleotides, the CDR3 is TGTGCCAGCAGTTTGCTAGCGGGGGGGCCCTACGAGCAGTACTTC.

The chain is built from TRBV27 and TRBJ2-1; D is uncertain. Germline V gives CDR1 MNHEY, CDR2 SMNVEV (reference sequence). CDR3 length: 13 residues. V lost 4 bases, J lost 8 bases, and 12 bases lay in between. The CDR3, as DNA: TGTGCCAGCAGTTACTTGACGGGCGATGAGCAGTTCTTC. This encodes CASSYLTGDEQFF.

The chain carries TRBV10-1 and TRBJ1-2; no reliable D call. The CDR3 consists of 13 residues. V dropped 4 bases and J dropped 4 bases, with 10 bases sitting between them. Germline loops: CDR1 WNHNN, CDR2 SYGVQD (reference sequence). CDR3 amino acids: CASSVSSGYGYTF. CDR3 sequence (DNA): TGCGCCAGCAGTGTAAGCTCCGGCTATGGCTACACCTTC.

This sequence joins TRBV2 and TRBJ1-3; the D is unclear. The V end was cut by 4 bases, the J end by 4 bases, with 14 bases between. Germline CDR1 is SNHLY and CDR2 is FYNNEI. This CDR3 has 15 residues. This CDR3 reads CASSATRVPGNTIYF. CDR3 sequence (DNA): TGTGCCAGCAGTGCTACTAGGGTACCGGGAAACACCATATATTTT. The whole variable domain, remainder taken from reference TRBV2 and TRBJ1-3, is EPEVTQTPSHQVTQMGQEVILRCVPISNHLYFYWYRQILGQKVEFLVSFYNNEISEKSEIFDDQFSVERPDGSNFTLKIRSTKLEDSAMYFCASSATRVPGNTIYFGEGSWLTVV.

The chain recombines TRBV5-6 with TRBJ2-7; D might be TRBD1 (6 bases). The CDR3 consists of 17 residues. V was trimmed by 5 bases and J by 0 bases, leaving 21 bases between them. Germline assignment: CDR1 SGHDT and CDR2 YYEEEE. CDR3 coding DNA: TGTGCCAGCAGTTACAGGGTAGAAGTCCCCCACTCCTACGAGCAGTACTTC. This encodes CASSYRVEVPHSYEQYF.